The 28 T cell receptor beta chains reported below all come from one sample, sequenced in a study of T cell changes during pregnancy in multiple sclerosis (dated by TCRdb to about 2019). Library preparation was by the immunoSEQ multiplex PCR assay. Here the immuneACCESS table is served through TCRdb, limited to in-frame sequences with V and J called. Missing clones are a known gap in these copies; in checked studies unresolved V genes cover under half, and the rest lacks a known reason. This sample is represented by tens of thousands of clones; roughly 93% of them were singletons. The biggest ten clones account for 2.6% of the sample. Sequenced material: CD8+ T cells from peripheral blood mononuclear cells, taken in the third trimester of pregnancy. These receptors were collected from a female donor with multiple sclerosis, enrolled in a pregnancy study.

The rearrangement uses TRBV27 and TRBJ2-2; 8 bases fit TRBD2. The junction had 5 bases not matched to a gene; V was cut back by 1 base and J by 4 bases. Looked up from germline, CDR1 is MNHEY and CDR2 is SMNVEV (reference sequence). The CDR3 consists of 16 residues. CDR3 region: CASSLLIAGTTGELFF. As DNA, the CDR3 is TGTGCCAGCAGTTTATTGATAGCGGGAACCACCGGGGAGCTGTTTTTT.

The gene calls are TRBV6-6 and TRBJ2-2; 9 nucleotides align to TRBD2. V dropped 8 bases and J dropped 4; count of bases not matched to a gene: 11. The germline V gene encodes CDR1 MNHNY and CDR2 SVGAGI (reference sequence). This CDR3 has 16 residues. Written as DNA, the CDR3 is TGTGCCAGCGGCCCTAATAGCGGGAGTGGCACCGGGGAGCTGTTTTTT. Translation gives CASGPNSGSGTGELFF.

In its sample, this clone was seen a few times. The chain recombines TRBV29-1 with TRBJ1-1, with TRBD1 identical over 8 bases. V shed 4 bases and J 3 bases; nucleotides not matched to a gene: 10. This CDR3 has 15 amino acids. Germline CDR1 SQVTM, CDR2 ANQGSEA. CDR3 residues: CSVGAPDRVYTEAFF. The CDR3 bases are TGCAGCGTTGGGGCACCGGACAGGGTGTACACTGAAGCTTTCTTT.

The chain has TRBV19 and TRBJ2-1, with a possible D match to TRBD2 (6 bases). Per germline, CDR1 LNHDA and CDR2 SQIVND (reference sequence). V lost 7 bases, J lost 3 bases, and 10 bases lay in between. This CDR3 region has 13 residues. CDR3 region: CASMSDYYNEQFF. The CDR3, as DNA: TGTGCCAGTATGTCGGACTACTACAATGAGCAGTTCTTC.

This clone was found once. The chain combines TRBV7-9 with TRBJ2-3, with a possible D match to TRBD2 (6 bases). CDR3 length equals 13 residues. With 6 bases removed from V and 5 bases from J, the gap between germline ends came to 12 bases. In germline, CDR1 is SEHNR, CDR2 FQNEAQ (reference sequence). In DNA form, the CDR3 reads TGTGCCAGCAGACCTCCCGGGGGAGATACGCAGTATTTT. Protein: CASRPPGGDTQYF.

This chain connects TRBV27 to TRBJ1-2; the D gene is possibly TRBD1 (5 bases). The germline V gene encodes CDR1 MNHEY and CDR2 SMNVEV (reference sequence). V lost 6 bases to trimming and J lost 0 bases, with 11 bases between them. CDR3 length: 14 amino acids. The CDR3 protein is CASSTGGSNYGYTF. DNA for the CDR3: TGTGCCAGCAGCACCGGGGGATCTAACTATGGCTACACCTTC.

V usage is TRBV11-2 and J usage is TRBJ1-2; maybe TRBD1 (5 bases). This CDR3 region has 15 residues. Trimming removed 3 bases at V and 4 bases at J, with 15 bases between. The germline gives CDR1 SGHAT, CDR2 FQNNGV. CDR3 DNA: TGTGCCAGCAGCTTGGCAGGGAAGGAGCTCTATGGCTACACCTTC. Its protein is CASSLAGKELYGYTF.

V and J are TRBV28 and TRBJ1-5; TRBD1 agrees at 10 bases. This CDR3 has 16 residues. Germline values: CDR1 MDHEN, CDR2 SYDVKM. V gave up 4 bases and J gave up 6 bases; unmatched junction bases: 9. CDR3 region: CASSSAGQGSGQPQHF. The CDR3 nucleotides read TGTGCCAGCAGTTCCGCGGGACAGGGGTCGGGTCAGCCCCAGCATTTT. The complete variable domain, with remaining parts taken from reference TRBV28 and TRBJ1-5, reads DVKVTQSSRYLVKRTGEKVFLECVQDMDHENMFWYRQDPGLGLRLIYFSYDVKMKEKGDIPEGYSVSREKKERFSLILESASTNQTSMYLCASSSAGQGSGQPQHFGDGTRLSIL.

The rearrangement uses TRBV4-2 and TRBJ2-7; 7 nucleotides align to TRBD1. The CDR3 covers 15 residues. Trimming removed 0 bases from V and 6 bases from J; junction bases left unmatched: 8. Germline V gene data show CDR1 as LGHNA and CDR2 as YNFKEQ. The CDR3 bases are TGTGCCAGCAGCCAAGATAAGGGGGCGCGGGTCGAGCAGTACTTC. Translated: CASSQDKGARVEQYF.

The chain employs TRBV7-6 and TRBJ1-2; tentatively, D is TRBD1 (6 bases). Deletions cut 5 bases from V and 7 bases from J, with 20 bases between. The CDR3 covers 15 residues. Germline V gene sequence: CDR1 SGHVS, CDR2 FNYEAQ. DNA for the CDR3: TGTGCCAGCAGCCCAGGGGTCTCCCCGTCTGGTGGCTACACCTTC. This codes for CASSPGVSPSGGYTF.

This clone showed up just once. In DNA, the CDR3 is TGTGCCAGCAGCCCCCAAGGTAGGGGGAGGGCCCTCGAGCAGTACTTC. Its translation: CASSPQGRGRALEQYF. The rearrangement links TRBV11-2 to TRBJ2-7; TRBD2 is a possible D gene (7 bases). V was trimmed by 5 bases and J by 6 bases, leaving 23 bases between them. CDR3 size: 16 residues. Germline V CDR1 and CDR2: SGHAT, FQNNGV.

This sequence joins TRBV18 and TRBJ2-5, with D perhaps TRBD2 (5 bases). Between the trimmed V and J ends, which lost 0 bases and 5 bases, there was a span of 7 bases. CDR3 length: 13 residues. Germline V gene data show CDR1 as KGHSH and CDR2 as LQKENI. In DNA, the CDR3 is TGTGCCAGCTCACCACCGGAGGTGGAGACCCAGTACTTC. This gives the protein CASSPPEVETQYF.

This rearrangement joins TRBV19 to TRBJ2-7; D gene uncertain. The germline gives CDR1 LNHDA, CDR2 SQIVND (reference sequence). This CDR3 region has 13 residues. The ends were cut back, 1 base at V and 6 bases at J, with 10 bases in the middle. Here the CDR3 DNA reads TGTGCCAGTAGTATAGTTCAGCGAGCCGAGCAGTACTTC. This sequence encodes CASSIVQRAEQYF.

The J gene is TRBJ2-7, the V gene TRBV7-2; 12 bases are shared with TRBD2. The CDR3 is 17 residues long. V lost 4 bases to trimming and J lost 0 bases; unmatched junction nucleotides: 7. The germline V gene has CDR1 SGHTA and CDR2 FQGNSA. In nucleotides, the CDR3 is TGTGCCAGCAGCTCTCGGACTAGCGGGGTAAGCTCCTACGAGCAGTACTTC. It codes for CASSSRTSGVSSYEQYF.

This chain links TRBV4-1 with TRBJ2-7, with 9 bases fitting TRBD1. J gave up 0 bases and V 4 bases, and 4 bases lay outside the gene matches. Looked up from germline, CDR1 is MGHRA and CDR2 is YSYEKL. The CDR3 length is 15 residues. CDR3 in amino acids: CASSPDRGVSYEQYF. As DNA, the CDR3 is TGCGCCAGCAGCCCAGACAGGGGGGTCTCCTACGAGCAGTACTTC.

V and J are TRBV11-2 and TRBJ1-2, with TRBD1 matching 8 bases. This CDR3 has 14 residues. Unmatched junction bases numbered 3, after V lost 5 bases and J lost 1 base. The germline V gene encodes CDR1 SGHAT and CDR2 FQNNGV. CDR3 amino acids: CASSRQGYNYGYTF. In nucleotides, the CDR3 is TGTGCCAGCAGCCGACAGGGGTATAACTATGGCTACACCTTC.

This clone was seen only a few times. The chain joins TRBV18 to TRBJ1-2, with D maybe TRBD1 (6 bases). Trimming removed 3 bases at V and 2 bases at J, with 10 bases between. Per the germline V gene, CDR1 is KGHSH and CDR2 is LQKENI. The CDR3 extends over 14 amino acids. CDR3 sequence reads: CASSPGQHNYGYTF. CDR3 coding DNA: TGTGCCAGCTCACCCGGACAGCACAACTATGGCTACACCTTC.

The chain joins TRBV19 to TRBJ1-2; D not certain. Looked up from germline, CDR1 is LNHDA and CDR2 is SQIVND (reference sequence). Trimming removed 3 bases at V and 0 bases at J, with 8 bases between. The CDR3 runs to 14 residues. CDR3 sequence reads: CASSIPYSNYGYTF. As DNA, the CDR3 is TGTGCCAGTAGTATTCCCTACTCTAACTATGGCTACACCTTC.

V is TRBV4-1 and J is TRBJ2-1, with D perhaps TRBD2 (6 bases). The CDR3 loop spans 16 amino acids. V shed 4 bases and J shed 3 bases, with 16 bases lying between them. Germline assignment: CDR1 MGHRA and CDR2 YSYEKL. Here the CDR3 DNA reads TGCGCCAGCAGCCCTGTCGGGGGAGCGGACTACAATGAGCAGTTCTTC. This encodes CASSPVGGADYNEQFF.

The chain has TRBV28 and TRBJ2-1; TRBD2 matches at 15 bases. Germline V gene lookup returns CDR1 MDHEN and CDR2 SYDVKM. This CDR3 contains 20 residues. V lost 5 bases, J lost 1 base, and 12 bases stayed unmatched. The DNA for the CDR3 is TGTGCCAGCAGTACCCGGACTAGCGGGGGGGAGGGTATTTCCTACAATGAGCAGTTCTTC. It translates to CASSTRTSGGEGISYNEQFF.

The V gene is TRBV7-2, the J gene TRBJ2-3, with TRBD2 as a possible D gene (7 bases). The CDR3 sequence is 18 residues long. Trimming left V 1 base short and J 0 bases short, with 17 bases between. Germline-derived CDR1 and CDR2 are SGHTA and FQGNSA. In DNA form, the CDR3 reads TGTGCCAGCAGCTTAGACGGGAGGAGGGGGAGAAGCACAGATACGCAGTATTTT. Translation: CASSLDGRRGRSTDTQYF.

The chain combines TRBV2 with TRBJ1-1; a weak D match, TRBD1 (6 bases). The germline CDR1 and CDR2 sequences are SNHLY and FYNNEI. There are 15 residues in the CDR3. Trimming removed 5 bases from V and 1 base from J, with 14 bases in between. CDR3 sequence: CASSPWTARNTEAFF. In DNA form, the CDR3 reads TGTGCCAGCAGTCCTTGGACAGCAAGGAACACTGAAGCTTTCTTT.

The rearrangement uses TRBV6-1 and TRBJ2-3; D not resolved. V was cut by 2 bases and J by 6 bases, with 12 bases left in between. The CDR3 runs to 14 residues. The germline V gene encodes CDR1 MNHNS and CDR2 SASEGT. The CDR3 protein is CASSEIVIADTQYF. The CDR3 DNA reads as TGTGCCAGCAGTGAAATAGTAATCGCGGATACGCAGTATTTT.

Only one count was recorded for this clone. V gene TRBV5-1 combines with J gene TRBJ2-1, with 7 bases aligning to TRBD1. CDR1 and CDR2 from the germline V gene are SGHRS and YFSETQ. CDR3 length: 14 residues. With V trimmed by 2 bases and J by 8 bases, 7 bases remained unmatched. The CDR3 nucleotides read TGCGCCAGCAGCTTCAGGGGGAGCAACCATGAGCAGTTCTTC. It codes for CASSFRGSNHEQFF.

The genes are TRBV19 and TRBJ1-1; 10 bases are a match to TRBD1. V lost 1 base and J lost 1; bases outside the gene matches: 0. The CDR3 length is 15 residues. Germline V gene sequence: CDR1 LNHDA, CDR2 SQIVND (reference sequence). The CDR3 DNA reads TGTGCCAGTAGTATAGGGACAGGGGGGAACACTGAAGCTTTCTTT. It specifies CASSIGTGGNTEAFF.

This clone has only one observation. CDR3 sequence: CASSQGAGETQYF. The CDR3 region has the DNA TGTGCCAGCAGTCAGGGGGCGGGAGAGACCCAGTACTTC. V is TRBV2 and J is TRBJ2-5; 8 bases map to TRBD1. CDR1 and CDR2 from the germline V gene are SNHLY and FYNNEI. The CDR3 is 13 amino acids. The junction had 3 bases not matched to a gene; V was cut back by 5 bases and J by 4 bases.

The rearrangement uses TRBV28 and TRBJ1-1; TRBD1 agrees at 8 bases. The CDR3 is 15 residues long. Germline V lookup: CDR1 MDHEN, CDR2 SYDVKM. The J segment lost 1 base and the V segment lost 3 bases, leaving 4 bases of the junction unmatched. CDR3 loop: CASSLGQATNTEAFF. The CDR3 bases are TGTGCCAGCAGTTTGGGACAGGCCACGAACACTGAAGCTTTCTTT.

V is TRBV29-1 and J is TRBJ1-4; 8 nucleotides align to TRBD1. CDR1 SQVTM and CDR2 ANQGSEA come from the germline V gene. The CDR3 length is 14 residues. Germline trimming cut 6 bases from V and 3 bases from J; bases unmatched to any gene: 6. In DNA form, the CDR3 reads TGCAGCGTAACGACAGGGGTGTCTAATGAAAAACTGTTTTTT. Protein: CSVTTGVSNEKLFF.